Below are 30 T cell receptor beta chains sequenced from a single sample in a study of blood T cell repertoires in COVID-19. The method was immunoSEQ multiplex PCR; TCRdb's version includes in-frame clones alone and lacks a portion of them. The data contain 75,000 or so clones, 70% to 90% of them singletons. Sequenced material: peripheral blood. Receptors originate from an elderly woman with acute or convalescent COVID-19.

CDR3 sequence: CASDLAGETQYF. The CDR3, as DNA: TGTGCCAGCGATTTGGCGGGGGAGACCCAGTACTTC. The genes are TRBV7-9 and TRBJ2-5; TRBD2 might be the D (6 bases). CDR3 length: 12 residues. Germline V gives CDR1 SEHNR, CDR2 FQNEAQ (reference sequence). The V gene lost 8 bases and the J gene lost 5 bases, with 12 bases spanning the gap. The whole variable domain, filled in from reference TRBV7-9 and TRBJ2-5, reads DTGVSQNPRHKITKRGQNVTFRCDPISEHNRLYWYRQTLGQGPEFLTYFQNEAQLEKSRLLSDRFSAERPKGSFSTLEIQRTEQGDSAMYLCASDLAGETQYFGPGTRLLVL.

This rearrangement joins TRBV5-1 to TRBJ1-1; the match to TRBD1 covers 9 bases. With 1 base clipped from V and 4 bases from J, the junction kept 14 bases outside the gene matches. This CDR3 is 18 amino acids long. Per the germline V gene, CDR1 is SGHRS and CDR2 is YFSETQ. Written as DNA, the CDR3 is TGCGCCAGCAGCTTGATGACATTACAGGGGGCGCAAGGCACTGAAGCTTTCTTT. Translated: CASSLMTLQGAQGTEAFF.

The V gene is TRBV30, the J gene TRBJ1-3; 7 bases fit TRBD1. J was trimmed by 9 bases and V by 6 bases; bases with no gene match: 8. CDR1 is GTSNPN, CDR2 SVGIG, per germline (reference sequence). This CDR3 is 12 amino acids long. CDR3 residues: CACAQGELTIYF. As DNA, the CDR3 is TGTGCCTGTGCTCAGGGGGAGCTCACCATATATTTT.

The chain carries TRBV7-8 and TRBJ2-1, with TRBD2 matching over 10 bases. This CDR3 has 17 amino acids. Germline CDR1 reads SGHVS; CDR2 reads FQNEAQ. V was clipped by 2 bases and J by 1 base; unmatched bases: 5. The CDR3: CASSLLAGGFSYNEQFF. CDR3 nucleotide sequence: TGTGCCAGCAGCTTATTAGCGGGGGGTTTTTCCTACAATGAGCAGTTCTTC.

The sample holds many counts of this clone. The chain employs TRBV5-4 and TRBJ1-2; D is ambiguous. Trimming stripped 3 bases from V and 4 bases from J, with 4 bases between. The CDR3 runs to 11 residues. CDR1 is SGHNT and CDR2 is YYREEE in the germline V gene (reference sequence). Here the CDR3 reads CASSYGYGYTF. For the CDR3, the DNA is TGTGCCAGCAGCTACGGCTATGGCTACACCTTC.

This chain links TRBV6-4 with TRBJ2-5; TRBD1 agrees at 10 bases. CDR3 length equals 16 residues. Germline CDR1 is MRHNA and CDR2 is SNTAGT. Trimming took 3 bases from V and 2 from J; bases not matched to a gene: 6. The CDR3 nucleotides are TGTGCCAGCAGTGAGACAGGGGGCGGGGGACAAGAGACCCAGTACTTC. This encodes CASSETGGGGQETQYF.

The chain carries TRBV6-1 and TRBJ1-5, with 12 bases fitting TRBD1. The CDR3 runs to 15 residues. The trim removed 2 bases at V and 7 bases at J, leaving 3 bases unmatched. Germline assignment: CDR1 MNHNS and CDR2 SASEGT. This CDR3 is CASSEFGTGGQPQHF. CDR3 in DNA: TGTGCCAGCAGTGAATTTGGGACAGGGGGCCAGCCCCAGCATTTT.

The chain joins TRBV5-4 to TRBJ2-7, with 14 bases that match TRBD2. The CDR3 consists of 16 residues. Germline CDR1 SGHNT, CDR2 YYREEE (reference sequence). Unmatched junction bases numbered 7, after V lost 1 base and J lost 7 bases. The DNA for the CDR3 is TGTGCCAGCAGCTTGTGGACTAGCGGGGGGCCGGGGGAGCAGTACTTC. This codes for CASSLWTSGGPGEQYF.

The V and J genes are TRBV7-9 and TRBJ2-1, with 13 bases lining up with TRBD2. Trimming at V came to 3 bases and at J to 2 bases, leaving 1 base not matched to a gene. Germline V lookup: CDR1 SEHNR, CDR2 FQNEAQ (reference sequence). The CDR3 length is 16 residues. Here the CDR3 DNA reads TGTGCCAGCAGCTTCACTAGCGGGAGGGCCTACAATGAGCAGTTCTTC. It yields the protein CASSFTSGRAYNEQFF.

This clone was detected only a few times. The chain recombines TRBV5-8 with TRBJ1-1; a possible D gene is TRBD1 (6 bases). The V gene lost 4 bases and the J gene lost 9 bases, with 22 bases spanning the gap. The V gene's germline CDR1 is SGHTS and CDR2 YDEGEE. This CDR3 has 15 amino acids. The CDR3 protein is CASSTGQNRIKKAFF. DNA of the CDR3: TGTGCCAGCAGCACCGGACAGAACCGAATTAAAAAAGCTTTCTTT.

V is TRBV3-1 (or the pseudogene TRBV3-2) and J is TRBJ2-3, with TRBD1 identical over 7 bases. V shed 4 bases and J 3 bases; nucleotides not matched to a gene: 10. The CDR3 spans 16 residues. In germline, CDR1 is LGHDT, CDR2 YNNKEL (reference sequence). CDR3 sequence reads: CASSLRGGRGTDTQYF. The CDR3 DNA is TGTGCCAGCAGCCTCCGAGGGGGCCGGGGAACAGATACGCAGTATTTT.

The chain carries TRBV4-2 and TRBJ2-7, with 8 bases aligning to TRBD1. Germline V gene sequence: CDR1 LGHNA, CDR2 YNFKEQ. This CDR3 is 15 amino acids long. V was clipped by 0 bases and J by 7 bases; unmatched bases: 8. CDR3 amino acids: CASSQESDRGVEQYF. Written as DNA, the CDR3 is TGTGCCAGCAGCCAAGAATCTGACAGGGGCGTTGAGCAGTACTTC.

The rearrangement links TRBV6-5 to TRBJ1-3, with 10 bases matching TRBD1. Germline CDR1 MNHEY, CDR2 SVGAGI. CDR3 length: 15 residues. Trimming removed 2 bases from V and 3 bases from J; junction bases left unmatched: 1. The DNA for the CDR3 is TGTGCCAGCAGTTACGGGACAGGGGTTGGAAACACCATATATTTT. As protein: CASSYGTGVGNTIYF.

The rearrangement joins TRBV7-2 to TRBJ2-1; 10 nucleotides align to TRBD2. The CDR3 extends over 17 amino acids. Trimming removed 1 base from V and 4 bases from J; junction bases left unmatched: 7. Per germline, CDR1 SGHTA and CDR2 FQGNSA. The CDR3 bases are TGTGCCAGCAGCTTAGGTCTTCGAGCGGGAGGGTACAATGAGCAGTTCTTC. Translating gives CASSLGLRAGGYNEQFF.

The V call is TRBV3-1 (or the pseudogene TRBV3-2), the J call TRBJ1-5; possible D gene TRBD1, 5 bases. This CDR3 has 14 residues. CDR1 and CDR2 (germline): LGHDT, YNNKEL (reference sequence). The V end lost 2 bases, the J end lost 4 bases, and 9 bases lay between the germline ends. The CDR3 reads CASSQHQGNQPQHF. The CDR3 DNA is TGTGCCAGCAGCCAACACCAGGGAAATCAGCCCCAGCATTTT.

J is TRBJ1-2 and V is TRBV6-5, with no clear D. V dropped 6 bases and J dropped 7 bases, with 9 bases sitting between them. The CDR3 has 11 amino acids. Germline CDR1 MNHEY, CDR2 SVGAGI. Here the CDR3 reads CASSPASGYTF. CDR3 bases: TGTGCCAGCAGCCCCGCCAGTGGCTACACCTTC.

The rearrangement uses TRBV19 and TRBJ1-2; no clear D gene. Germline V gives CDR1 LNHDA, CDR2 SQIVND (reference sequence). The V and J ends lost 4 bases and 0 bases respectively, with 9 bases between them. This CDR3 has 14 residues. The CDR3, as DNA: TGTGCCAGTAGTAGGGCCAACTCTAACTATGGCTACACCTTC. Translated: CASSRANSNYGYTF.

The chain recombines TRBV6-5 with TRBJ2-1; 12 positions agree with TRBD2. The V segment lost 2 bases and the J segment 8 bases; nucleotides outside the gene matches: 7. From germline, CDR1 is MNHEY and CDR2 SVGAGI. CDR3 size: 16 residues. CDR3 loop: CASSYLLAGGPDEQFF. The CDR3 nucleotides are TGTGCCAGCAGTTACCTGCTAGCGGGGGGGCCCGATGAGCAGTTCTTC.

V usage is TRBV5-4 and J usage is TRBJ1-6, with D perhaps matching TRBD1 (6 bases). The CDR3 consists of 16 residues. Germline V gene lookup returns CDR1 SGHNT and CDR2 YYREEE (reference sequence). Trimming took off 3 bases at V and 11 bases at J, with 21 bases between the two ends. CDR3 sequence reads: CASSSISRTGGPPLHF. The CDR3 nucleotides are TGTGCCAGCAGCTCCATTTCCCGAACGGGGGGGCCACCCCTCCACTTT.

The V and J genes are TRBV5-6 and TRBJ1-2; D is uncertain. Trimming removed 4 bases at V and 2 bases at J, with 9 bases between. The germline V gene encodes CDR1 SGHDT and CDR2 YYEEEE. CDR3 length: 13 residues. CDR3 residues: CASSLLGNYGYTF. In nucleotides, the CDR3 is TGTGCCAGCAGCCTCCTGGGCAACTATGGCTACACCTTC.

Here the CDR3 DNA reads TGTGCCAGCAGCACTACGGGGTGGGATACGCAGTATTTT. The encoded protein is CASSTTGWDTQYF. V gene TRBV7-3 combines with J gene TRBJ2-3, with TRBD2 as a possible D gene (5 bases). CDR3 length equals 13 residues. Germline lookup yields CDR1 SGHTA and CDR2 FQGTGA. V lost 5 bases and J lost 6, with 12 bases in between.

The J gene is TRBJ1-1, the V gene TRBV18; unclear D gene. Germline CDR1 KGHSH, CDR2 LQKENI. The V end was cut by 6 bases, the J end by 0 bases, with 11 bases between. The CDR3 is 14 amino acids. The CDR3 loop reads CASSEGSMNTEAFF. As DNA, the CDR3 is TGTGCCAGCTCCGAGGGCAGTATGAACACTGAAGCTTTCTTT.

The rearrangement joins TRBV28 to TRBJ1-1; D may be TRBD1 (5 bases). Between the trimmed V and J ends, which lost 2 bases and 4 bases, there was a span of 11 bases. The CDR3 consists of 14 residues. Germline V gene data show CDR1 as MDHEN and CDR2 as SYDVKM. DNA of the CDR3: TGTGCCAGCAGTTTACCAGGGCAGGCCACTGAAGCTTTCTTT. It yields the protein CASSLPGQATEAFF.

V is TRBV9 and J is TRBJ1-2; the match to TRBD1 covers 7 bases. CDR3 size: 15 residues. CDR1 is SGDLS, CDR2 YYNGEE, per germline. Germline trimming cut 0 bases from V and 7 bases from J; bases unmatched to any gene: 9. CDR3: CASSVDADRASGYTF. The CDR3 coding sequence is TGTGCCAGCAGCGTAGACGCCGACAGGGCATCTGGCTACACCTTC.

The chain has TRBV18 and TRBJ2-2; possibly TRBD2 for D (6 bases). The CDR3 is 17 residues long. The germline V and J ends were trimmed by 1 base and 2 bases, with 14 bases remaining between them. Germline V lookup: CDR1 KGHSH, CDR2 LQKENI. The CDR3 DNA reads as TGTGCCAGCTCACCACAGGCACTAGCTGGTAACACCGGGGAGCTGTTTTTT. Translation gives CASSPQALAGNTGELFF.

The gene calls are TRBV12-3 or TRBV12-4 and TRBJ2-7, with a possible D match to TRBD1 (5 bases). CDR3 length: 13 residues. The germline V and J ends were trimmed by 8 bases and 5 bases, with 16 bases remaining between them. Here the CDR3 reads CASSKGMVNEQYF. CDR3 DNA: TGTGCCAGCTCAAAGGGGATGGTGAACGAGCAGTACTTC.

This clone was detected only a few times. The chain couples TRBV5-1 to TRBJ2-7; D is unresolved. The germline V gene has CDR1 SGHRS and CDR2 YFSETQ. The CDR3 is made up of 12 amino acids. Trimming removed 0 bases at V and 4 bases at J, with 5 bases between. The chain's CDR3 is CASSLERYEQYF. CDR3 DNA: TGCGCCAGCAGCTTGGAACGGTACGAGCAGTACTTC.

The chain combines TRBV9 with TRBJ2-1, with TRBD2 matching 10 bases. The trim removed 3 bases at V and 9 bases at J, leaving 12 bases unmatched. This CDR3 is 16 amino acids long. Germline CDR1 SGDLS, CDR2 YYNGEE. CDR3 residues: CASSAGLAAVESEQFF. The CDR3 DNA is TGTGCCAGCAGCGCTGGACTAGCGGCCGTCGAGAGTGAGCAGTTCTTC. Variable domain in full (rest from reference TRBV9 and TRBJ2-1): DSGVTQTPKHLITATGQRVTLRCSPRSGDLSVYWYQQSLDQGLQFLIQYYNGEERAKGNILERFSAQQFPDLHSELNLSSLELGDSALYFCASSAGLAAVESEQFFGPGTRLTVL.

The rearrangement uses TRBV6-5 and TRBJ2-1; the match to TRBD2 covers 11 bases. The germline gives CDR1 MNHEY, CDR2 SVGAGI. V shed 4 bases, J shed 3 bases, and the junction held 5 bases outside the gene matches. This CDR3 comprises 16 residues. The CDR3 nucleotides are TGTGCCAGCAGTTCTCGGACTAGCGGGCGCTACAATGAGCAGTTCTTC. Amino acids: CASSSRTSGRYNEQFF.

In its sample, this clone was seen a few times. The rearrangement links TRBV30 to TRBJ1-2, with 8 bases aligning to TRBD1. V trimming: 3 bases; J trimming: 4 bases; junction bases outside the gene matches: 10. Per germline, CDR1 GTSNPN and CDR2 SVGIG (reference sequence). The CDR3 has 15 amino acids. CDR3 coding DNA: TGTGCCTGGAGGTCCGGGCAGGGGGCTTCCTATGGCTACACCTTC. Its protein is CAWRSGQGASYGYTF.